This T cell receptor beta chain was documented in a study of T cells in Graves' hyperthyroidism and ophthalmopathy. The study, taken as a whole, reports: A model built on 13 V-J features separated ophthalmopathy from stable hyperthyroidism.

This clonotype was observed at least ten times. The antigen is unknown. TCR beta CDR3 regions were amplified from RNA. Initially, a first-round RT-PCR of the TCR CDR3 employed the HTBI primer set. TCRdb passed the multiplex PCR reads through MiXCR, listing each CDR3 protein once. The sample lists approximately 400,000 distinct CDR3 sequences, 15% to 20% occurring once. Sample: blood. The origin of this receptor is a man between 18 and 35 years old with Graves' ophthalmopathy.

The CDR3 loop reads CASSGAGHEQYF. CDR3 sequence (DNA): TGTGCCAGCAGTGGAGCCGGGCACGAGCAGTACTTC. The rearrangement joins TRBV27 to TRBJ2-7; D uncertain. CDR1 is MNHEY, CDR2 SMNVEV, per germline (reference sequence). Trimming took off 5 bases at V and 5 bases at J, with 10 bases between the two ends. This CDR3 spans 12 amino acids.